This TCR beta chain was sequenced in a study of cytomegalovirus exposure and HLA in healthy donors. Regarding the study as a whole: For cytomegalovirus status, the classifier reportedly gave diagnoses with high specificity and sensitivity.

Regarding this clone: What it recognizes is unknown. Sequence at one end of the junction differs from germline and may be a read error.

It was with 60 Vbeta and 13 Jbeta primers that the PCR ran. Profiling relied on immunoSEQ multiplex PCR, and the TCRdb table lists in-frame clones only, not all of them. This sample yields 150,000 to 200,000 clones, of which around 77% are seen a single time; roughly 1.4% belongs to the top ten. The material sequenced was PBMCs. The TCR sequence derives from a man aged 35 to 55 in good health and CMV-seronegative.

DNA for the CDR3: TGTTCCAGCAGCTCCTCCCCCCCTGAAGCTTTCTTT. The encoded protein is CSSSSSPPEAFF. The chain uses TRBV7-9 and TRBJ1-1; the D is unclear. The germline gives CDR1 SEHNR, CDR2 FQNEAQ (reference sequence). This CDR3 is built from 12 residues.